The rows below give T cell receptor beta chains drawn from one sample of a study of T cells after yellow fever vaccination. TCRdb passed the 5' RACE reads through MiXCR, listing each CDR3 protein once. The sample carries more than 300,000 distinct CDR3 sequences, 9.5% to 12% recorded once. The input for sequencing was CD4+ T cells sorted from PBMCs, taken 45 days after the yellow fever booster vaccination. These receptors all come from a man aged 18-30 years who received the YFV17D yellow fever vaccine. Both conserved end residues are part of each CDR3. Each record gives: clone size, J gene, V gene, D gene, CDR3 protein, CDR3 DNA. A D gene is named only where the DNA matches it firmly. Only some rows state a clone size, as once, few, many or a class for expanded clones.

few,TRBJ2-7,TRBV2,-,CASSVQGNYYEQYF,TGTGCCAGCAGTGTGCAAGGGAACTACTACGAGCAGTACTTC
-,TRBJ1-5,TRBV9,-,CASSVGPSFGDQPQHF,TGTGCCAGCAGCGTAGGTCCCTCATTCGGAGATCAGCCCCAGCATTTT
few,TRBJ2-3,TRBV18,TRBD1,CASSPTGAEDTQYF,TGTGCCAGCTCACCCACAGGGGCGGAAGATACGCAGTATTTT
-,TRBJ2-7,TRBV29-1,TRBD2,CSVARGGEQYF,TGCAGCGTCGCCCGGGGGGGCGAGCAGTACTTC
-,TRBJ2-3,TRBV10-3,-,CAISQGRFTDTQYF,TGTGCCATCAGCCAGGGGCGGTTCACAGATACGCAGTATTTT
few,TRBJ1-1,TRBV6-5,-,CASSYRGARTEAFF,TGTGCCAGCAGTTACCGGGGAGCCCGCACTGAAGCTTTCTTT
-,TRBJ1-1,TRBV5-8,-,CASSPGGYGVNTEAFF,TGTGCCAGCAGCCCCGGAGGGTATGGGGTGAACACTGAAGCTTTCTTT
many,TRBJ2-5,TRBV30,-,CAWSWVEIETQYF,TGTGCCTGGAGTTGGGTAGAAATTGAGACCCAGTACTTC
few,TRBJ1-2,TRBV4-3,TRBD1,CASSQGSWTGDDGYTF,TGCGCCAGCAGCCAAGGGTCGTGGACAGGGGATGATGGCTACACCTTC
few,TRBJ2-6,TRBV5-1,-,CASTIEFSGANVLTF,TGCGCCAGCACCATCGAGTTTTCTGGGGCCAACGTCCTGACTTTC
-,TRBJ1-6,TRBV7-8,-,CASSFSSYHNSPLHF,TGTGCCAGCAGCTTTAGCAGCTATCATAATTCACCCCTCCACTTT
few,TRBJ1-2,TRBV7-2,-,CASSLAINRANYGYTF,TGTGCCAGCAGCTTAGCGATCAACAGAGCTAACTATGGCTACACCTTC
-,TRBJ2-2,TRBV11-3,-,CASSLVGAAGELFF,TGTGCCAGCAGCTTAGTGGGCGCGGCCGGGGAGCTGTTTTTT
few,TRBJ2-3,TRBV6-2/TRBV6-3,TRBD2,CASSYPSGTTDTQYF,TGTGCCAGCAGTTACCCTAGCGGGACCACAGATACGCAGTATTTT
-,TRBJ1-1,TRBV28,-,CASGGVDTEAFF,TGTGCCAGCGGAGGGGTGGACACTGAAGCTTTCTTT
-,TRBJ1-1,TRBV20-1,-,CSAHRDGGIEAFF,TGCAGTGCGCACCGGGACGGAGGGATTGAAGCTTTCTTT
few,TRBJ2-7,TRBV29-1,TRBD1,CSVTQGYEQYF,TGCAGCGTTACACAGGGGTACGAGCAGTACTTC
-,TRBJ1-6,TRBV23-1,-,CASSQSISGVHNSPLHF,TGCGCCAGCAGTCAATCGATATCGGGGGTCCATAATTCACCCCTCCACTTT
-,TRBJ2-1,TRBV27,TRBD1,CASSSILRGTYNEQFF,TGTGCCAGCTCCTCCATCCTCAGGGGGACATACAATGAGCAGTTCTTC
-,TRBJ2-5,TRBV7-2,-,CASSWEGWKTQYF,TGTGCCAGCAGCTGGGAAGGGTGGAAGACCCAGTACTTC
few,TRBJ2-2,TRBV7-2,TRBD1,CASSSRSRTGTGELFF,TGTGCCAGCAGCTCGAGATCCAGGACAGGGACCGGGGAGCTGTTTTTT
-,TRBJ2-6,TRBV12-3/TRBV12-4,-,CASSFGADGANVLTF,TGTGCCAGCAGTTTTGGTGCAGACGGGGCCAACGTCCTGACTTTC
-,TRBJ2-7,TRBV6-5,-,CASSYSIPDSSSYEQYF,TGTGCCAGCAGTTACTCGATCCCGGACAGCTCTTCCTACGAGCAGTACTTC
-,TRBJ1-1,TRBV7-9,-,CASSLGPGYEAFF,TGTGCCAGCAGCTTAGGGCCGGGCTACGAGGCTTTCTTT
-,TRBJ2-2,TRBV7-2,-,CASSLSRSPGELFF,TGTGCCAGCAGCTTATCTAGGAGCCCCGGGGAGCTGTTTTTT
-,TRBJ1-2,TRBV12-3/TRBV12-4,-,CASSFIAANYGYTF,TGTGCCAGCAGTTTCATAGCGGCTAACTATGGCTACACCTTC
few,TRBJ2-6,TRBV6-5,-,CATARDAGANVLTF,TGTGCCACCGCAAGGGACGCTGGGGCCAACGTCCTGACTTTC
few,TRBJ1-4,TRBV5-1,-,CASSLEGRSNEKLFF,TGCGCCAGCAGCTTGGAGGGACGGTCGAATGAAAAACTGTTTTTT